These T cell receptor beta chains were read from a single sample in a study of shared clonotypes between healthy human individuals. Repertoires were generated with immunoSEQ multiplex PCR, while TCRdb's copy carries only in-frame clones and drops some. The repertoire holds over 1.5 million clones, with nearly 99% as singletons. Sequenced material: naive CD4+ T cells sorted from blood. All receptors come from a man aged 25 to 45 in good health. Both conserved end residues are part of each CDR3. The D gene is left open where the match is weak. Clone size is shown for a subset of rows, as once, few, many or a class of expanded clone.

clone size: NA
D gene: TRBD2
J gene: TRBJ2-3
V gene: TRBV7-9
CDR3 protein: CASSPILAASTDTQYF
CDR3 DNA: TGTGCCAGCAGTCCAATACTAGCGGCTAGCACAGATACGCAGTATTTT

clone size: NA
D gene: NA
J gene: TRBJ2-1
V gene: TRBV27
CDR3 protein: CASSSLGADEQFF
CDR3 DNA: TGTGCCAGCAGTTCCCTAGGAGCTGATGAGCAGTTCTTC

clone size: NA
D gene: TRBD2
J gene: TRBJ2-1
V gene: TRBV7-2
CDR3 protein: CATTPGLGYNEQFF
CDR3 DNA: TGTGCCACCACACCGGGACTAGGGTACAATGAGCAGTTCTTC

clone size: NA
D gene: NA
J gene: TRBJ2-7
V gene: TRBV6-5
CDR3 protein: CASRTGDLPTYEQYF
CDR3 DNA: TGTGCCAGCAGGACGGGAGATTTACCGACCTACGAGCAGTACTTC

clone size: NA
D gene: TRBD2
J gene: TRBJ2-3
V gene: TRBV6-1
CDR3 protein: CASTRSGSGTDTQYF
CDR3 DNA: TGTGCCAGCACTCGAAGCGGGAGTGGCACAGATACGCAGTATTTT

clone size: once
D gene: NA
J gene: TRBJ2-2
V gene: TRBV4-3
CDR3 protein: CASSQDRNTGELFF
CDR3 DNA: TGCGCCAGCAGCCAAGACCGGAACACCGGGGAGCTGTTTTTT

clone size: NA
D gene: TRBD1
J gene: TRBJ1-1
V gene: TRBV19
CDR3 protein: CASSIRTGTEAFF
CDR3 DNA: TGTGCCAGTAGTATCAGGACAGGCACTGAAGCTTTCTTT

clone size: NA
D gene: NA
J gene: TRBJ2-3
V gene: TRBV10-1
CDR3 protein: CASGQSGTDTQYF
CDR3 DNA: TGCGCCAGCGGACAAAGCGGCACAGATACGCAGTATTTT

clone size: once
D gene: TRBD1
J gene: TRBJ1-4
V gene: TRBV5-1
CDR3 protein: CASSFSAGGFTNEKLFF
CDR3 DNA: TGCGCCAGCAGCTTTTCGGCAGGGGGGTTCACTAATGAAAAACTGTTTTTT

clone size: NA
D gene: TRBD2
J gene: TRBJ2-7
V gene: TRBV6-1
CDR3 protein: CASSVGLAGGSPAYEQYF
CDR3 DNA: TGTGCCAGCAGTGTGGGACTAGCGGGAGGTAGCCCAGCCTACGAGCAGTACTTC

clone size: NA
D gene: NA
J gene: TRBJ1-4
V gene: TRBV13
CDR3 protein: CASSASGRLFF
CDR3 DNA: TGTGCCAGCAGTGCGTCAGGACGTCTGTTTTTT

clone size: once
D gene: NA
J gene: TRBJ2-2
V gene: TRBV9
CDR3 protein: CASSVQAWTTKNTGELFF
CDR3 DNA: TGTGCCAGCAGCGTCCAGGCGTGGACTACCAAGAACACCGGGGAGCTGTTTTTT

clone size: NA
D gene: TRBD2
J gene: TRBJ2-1
V gene: TRBV10-2
CDR3 protein: CASSRTSIYEQFF
CDR3 DNA: TGCGCCAGCAGTCGGACTAGTATCTATGAGCAGTTCTTC

clone size: NA
D gene: NA
J gene: TRBJ2-3
V gene: TRBV27
CDR3 protein: CASSLSWTRSDTQYF
CDR3 DNA: TGTGCCAGCAGTTTATCGTGGACACGGTCCGATACGCAGTATTTT

clone size: NA
D gene: NA
J gene: TRBJ2-7
V gene: TRBV28
CDR3 protein: CASSLRLFSYEQYF
CDR3 DNA: TGTGCCAGCAGTCTCAGGCTGTTCTCCTACGAGCAGTACTTC

clone size: NA
D gene: TRBD2
J gene: TRBJ2-3
V gene: TRBV4-2
CDR3 protein: CASSQDSEAGGPGFDTDTQYF
CDR3 DNA: TGTGCCAGCAGCCAAGATTCAGAAGCGGGAGGGCCGGGGTTTGACACAGATACGCAGTATTTT

clone size: NA
D gene: NA
J gene: TRBJ2-6
V gene: TRBV14
CDR3 protein: CASSQGDIRGSYAGANVLTF
CDR3 DNA: TGTGCCAGCAGCCAGGGGGATATCAGGGGCTCCTACGCTGGGGCCAACGTCCTGACTTTC

clone size: once
D gene: NA
J gene: TRBJ1-1
V gene: TRBV5-1
CDR3 protein: CASSQDRTEAFF
CDR3 DNA: TGCGCCAGCAGCCAGGACCGTACTGAAGCTTTCTTT

clone size: NA
D gene: TRBD1
J gene: TRBJ2-2
V gene: TRBV5-1
CDR3 protein: CASSYGQGGTGELFF
CDR3 DNA: TGCGCCAGCAGCTACGGACAGGGTGGAACCGGGGAGCTGTTTTTT

clone size: NA
D gene: TRBD1
J gene: TRBJ2-7
V gene: TRBV6-1
CDR3 protein: CASFRDRGSSYEQYF
CDR3 DNA: TGTGCCAGCTTCCGGGACAGGGGTTCCTCCTACGAGCAGTACTTC

clone size: NA
D gene: TRBD1
J gene: TRBJ2-6
V gene: TRBV7-9
CDR3 protein: CASSLGKTGGPPGANVLTF
CDR3 DNA: TGTGCCAGCAGCTTAGGGAAGACAGGGGGCCCTCCTGGGGCCAACGTCCTGACTTTC

clone size: once
D gene: NA
J gene: TRBJ1-1
V gene: TRBV28
CDR3 protein: CASSFNARDTEAFF
CDR3 DNA: TGTGCCAGCAGTTTTAATGCTCGGGACACTGAAGCTTTCTTT

clone size: NA
D gene: TRBD1
J gene: TRBJ2-5
V gene: TRBV25-1
CDR3 protein: CASGSTGGGKETQYF
CDR3 DNA: TGTGCCAGCGGATCAACAGGGGGCGGGAAAGAGACCCAGTACTTC

clone size: NA
D gene: TRBD1
J gene: TRBJ1-1
V gene: TRBV15
CDR3 protein: CATRLDRQRNTEAFF
CDR3 DNA: TGTGCCACACGCTTGGACAGGCAGAGGAACACTGAAGCTTTCTTT

clone size: NA
D gene: NA
J gene: TRBJ2-2
V gene: TRBV6-1
CDR3 protein: CASKYIGAGTGELFF
CDR3 DNA: TGTGCCAGCAAATATATCGGAGCGGGCACCGGGGAGCTGTTTTTT

clone size: NA
D gene: TRBD1
J gene: TRBJ1-1
V gene: TRBV2
CDR3 protein: CASTRVPGQITNTEAFF
CDR3 DNA: TGTGCCAGCACTAGAGTCCCGGGACAGATAACGAACACTGAAGCTTTCTTT

clone size: NA
D gene: NA
J gene: TRBJ1-5
V gene: TRBV23-1
CDR3 protein: CASSQSTGCQPQHF
CDR3 DNA: TGCGCCAGCAGTCAATCGACGGGGTGCCAGCCCCAGCATTTT

clone size: NA
D gene: TRBD1
J gene: TRBJ1-2
V gene: TRBV28
CDR3 protein: CASSSTGYGYTF
CDR3 DNA: TGTGCCAGCAGTTCGACAGGGTACGGCTACACCTTC

clone size: NA
D gene: NA
J gene: TRBJ1-1
V gene: TRBV7-3
CDR3 protein: CASSLISGSEAFF
CDR3 DNA: TGTGCCAGCAGCTTAATATCGGGCAGCGAAGCTTTCTTT

clone size: NA
D gene: TRBD2
J gene: TRBJ2-7
V gene: TRBV6-5
CDR3 protein: CASSRTSGVYEQYF
CDR3 DNA: TGTGCCAGCAGCAGGACTAGCGGCGTCTACGAGCAGTACTTC

clone size: NA
D gene: NA
J gene: TRBJ2-1
V gene: TRBV20-1
CDR3 protein: CSAQRGNEQFF
CDR3 DNA: TGCAGTGCTCAAAGAGGCAATGAGCAGTTCTTC

clone size: once
D gene: NA
J gene: TRBJ2-1
V gene: TRBV6-5
CDR3 protein: CASSYGTGTSYNEQFF
CDR3 DNA: TGTGCCAGCAGTTACGGGACTGGGACATCCTACAATGAGCAGTTCTTC

clone size: NA
D gene: TRBD1
J gene: TRBJ2-7
V gene: TRBV5-1
CDR3 protein: CASSGGQGRNEQYF
CDR3 DNA: TGCGCCAGCAGCGGGGGACAGGGGAGGAACGAGCAGTACTTC

clone size: NA
D gene: NA
J gene: TRBJ1-4
V gene: TRBV5-6
CDR3 protein: CASSQGTDEKLFF
CDR3 DNA: TGTGCCAGCAGCCAGGGGACGGACGAAAAACTGTTTTTT

clone size: NA
D gene: TRBD1
J gene: TRBJ1-1
V gene: TRBV2
CDR3 protein: CASSAGQLNTEAFF
CDR3 DNA: TGTGCCAGCAGCGCGGGACAGTTGAACACTGAAGCTTTCTTT

clone size: once
D gene: NA
J gene: TRBJ1-2
V gene: TRBV7-2
CDR3 protein: CASSPRQNSNYGYTF
CDR3 DNA: TGTGCCAGCAGCCCCCGACAGAATTCTAACTATGGCTACACCTTC

clone size: once
D gene: NA
J gene: TRBJ1-2
V gene: TRBV6-1
CDR3 protein: CASSETASHRNGYTF
CDR3 DNA: TGTGCCAGCAGTGAAACGGCATCCCACAGGAATGGCTACACCTTC

clone size: NA
D gene: NA
J gene: TRBJ2-1
V gene: TRBV7-2
CDR3 protein: CASSYPGPDNEQFF
CDR3 DNA: TGTGCCAGCAGTTACCCGGGACCCGACAATGAGCAGTTCTTC

clone size: NA
D gene: NA
J gene: TRBJ2-7
V gene: TRBV27
CDR3 protein: CASSYLHGMGAYEQYF
CDR3 DNA: TGTGCCAGCAGTTATCTCCACGGGATGGGGGCCTACGAGCAGTACTTC

clone size: NA
D gene: NA
J gene: TRBJ2-3
V gene: TRBV7-9
CDR3 protein: CASSRTDTQYF
CDR3 DNA: TGTGCCAGCAGCCGAACAGATACGCAGTATTTT

clone size: NA
D gene: TRBD2
J gene: TRBJ2-3
V gene: TRBV9
CDR3 protein: CASHAGDTDTQYF
CDR3 DNA: TGTGCCAGCCACGCGGGGGATACAGATACGCAGTATTTT

clone size: NA
D gene: NA
J gene: TRBJ1-3
V gene: TRBV4-1
CDR3 protein: CASSFTPDPRSGNTIYF
CDR3 DNA: TGCGCCAGCAGCTTCACCCCGGACCCCCGCTCTGGAAACACCATATATTTT

clone size: NA
D gene: NA
J gene: TRBJ2-1
V gene: TRBV2
CDR3 protein: CASSSRAYGNEQFF
CDR3 DNA: TGTGCCAGCAGCTCGAGGGCATATGGGAATGAGCAGTTCTTC

clone size: NA
D gene: NA
J gene: TRBJ2-2
V gene: TRBV5-4
CDR3 protein: CASSEDVNTNTGELFF
CDR3 DNA: TGTGCCAGCAGCGAAGACGTAAATACGAACACCGGGGAGCTGTTTTTT

clone size: NA
D gene: NA
J gene: TRBJ2-1
V gene: TRBV11-3
CDR3 protein: CASSFDSYNEQFF
CDR3 DNA: TGTGCCAGCAGCTTCGACTCCTACAATGAGCAGTTCTTC

clone size: NA
D gene: TRBD2
J gene: TRBJ2-1
V gene: TRBV5-1
CDR3 protein: CASSLTSGSNEQFF
CDR3 DNA: TGCGCCAGCAGCTTGACTAGCGGGAGCAATGAGCAGTTCTTC